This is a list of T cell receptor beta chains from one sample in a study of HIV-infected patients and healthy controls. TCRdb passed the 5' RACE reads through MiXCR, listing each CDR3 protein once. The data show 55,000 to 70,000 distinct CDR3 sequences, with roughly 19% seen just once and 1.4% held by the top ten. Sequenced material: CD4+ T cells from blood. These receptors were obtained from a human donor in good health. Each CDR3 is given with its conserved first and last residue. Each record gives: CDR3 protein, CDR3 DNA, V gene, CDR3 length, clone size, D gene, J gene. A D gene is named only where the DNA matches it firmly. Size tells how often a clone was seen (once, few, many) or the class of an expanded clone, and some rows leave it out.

CDR3: CASSRRTSGSTDTQYF
DNA: TGTGCCAGCAGCCGAAGGACTAGCGGGAGCACAGATACGCAGTATTTT
V: TRBV5-6
length: 16
size: many
D: TRBD2
J: TRBJ2-3

CDR3: CASSQVSKENTEAFF
DNA: TGCGCCAGCAGCCAAGTTTCTAAAGAAAACACTGAAGCTTTCTTT
V: TRBV4-1
length: 15
size: many
D: .
J: TRBJ1-1

CDR3: CASSSMGKGDGNEAFF
DNA: TGCGCCAGCAGCTCGATGGGGAAAGGGGACGGGAACGAAGCTTTCTTT
V: TRBV4-1
length: 16
size: few
D: .
J: TRBJ1-1

CDR3: CATAFTRNTEAFF
DNA: TGTGCCACCGCATTTACACGAAACACTGAAGCTTTCTTT
V: TRBV15
length: 13
size: many
D: .
J: TRBJ1-1

CDR3: CASSQYDRGHTEAFF
DNA: TGTGCCAGCAGCCAATATGATAGGGGCCACACTGAAGCTTTCTTT
V: TRBV3-1
length: 15
size: .
D: .
J: TRBJ1-1

CDR3: CASRPSGPIEAFF
DNA: TGTGCCAGCAGGCCGTCGGGCCCCATTGAAGCTTTCTTT
V: TRBV6-2/TRBV6-3
length: 13
size: few
D: .
J: TRBJ1-1

CDR3: CASRIRQGPNEKLFF
DNA: TGTGCCAGCCGGATTCGACAGGGCCCAAATGAAAAACTGTTTTTT
V: TRBV28
length: 15
size: few
D: TRBD1
J: TRBJ1-4

CDR3: CASSQTGTGQRRTDTQYF
DNA: TGTGCCAGCAGTCAAACTGGAACGGGACAACGGAGAACAGATACGCAGTATTTT
V: TRBV2
length: 18
size: few
D: .
J: TRBJ2-3

CDR3: CASLADTYTGELFF
DNA: TGTGCCAGCCTCGCCGATACTTACACCGGGGAGCTGTTTTTT
V: TRBV6-5
length: 14
size: .
D: .
J: TRBJ2-2

CDR3: CASSFRRGGGGYTF
DNA: TGTGCCAGCAGCTTCAGGCGGGGTGGGGGGGGCTACACCTTC
V: TRBV7-2
length: 14
size: few
D: .
J: TRBJ1-2

CDR3: CASSQESNRGNYGYTF
DNA: TGCGCCAGCAGCCAAGAATCTAACAGGGGAAACTATGGCTACACCTTC
V: TRBV4-3
length: 16
size: .
D: TRBD1
J: TRBJ1-2

CDR3: CASRRTGGADYGYTF
DNA: TGTGCCAGCAGAAGGACAGGGGGCGCTGACTATGGCTACACCTTC
V: TRBV2
length: 15
size: few
D: TRBD1
J: TRBJ1-2

CDR3: CASSRSGTGPEAFF
DNA: TGTGCCAGCAGCCGTTCCGGGACAGGGCCTGAAGCTTTCTTT
V: TRBV6-1
length: 14
size: .
D: TRBD1
J: TRBJ1-1

CDR3: CASNPTGVTTEAFF
DNA: TGTGCCAGCAACCCGACAGGGGTCACCACTGAAGCTTTCTTT
V: TRBV6-6
length: 14
size: few
D: TRBD1
J: TRBJ1-1

CDR3: CASSYSGDGGNTIYF
DNA: TGTGCCAGCAGCTACTCAGGGGACGGTGGAAACACCATATATTTT
V: TRBV5-6
length: 15
size: .
D: .
J: TRBJ1-3

CDR3: CSARGGYDEQYF
DNA: TGCAGTGCTAGAGGAGGGTATGACGAGCAGTACTTC
V: TRBV20-1
length: 12
size: once
D: .
J: TRBJ2-7

CDR3: CSVERLGRGKPEAFF
DNA: TGCAGCGTTGAGCGCTTGGGCAGGGGGAAACCTGAAGCTTTCTTT
V: TRBV29-1
length: 15
size: many
D: TRBD1
J: TRBJ1-1

CDR3: CASVLVGTDTQYF
DNA: TGTGCCAGCGTCCTAGTTGGCACAGATACGCAGTATTTT
V: TRBV18
length: 13
size: few
D: .
J: TRBJ2-3

CDR3: CASRDGTTSLAKNIQYF
DNA: TGTGCCAGCAGGGACGGGACAACAAGTTTAGCCAAAAACATTCAGTACTTC
V: TRBV13
length: 17
size: .
D: .
J: TRBJ2-4

CDR3: CASSPRQGSGELFF
DNA: TGTGCCAGCAGCCCTCGACAGGGATCCGGGGAGCTGTTTTTT
V: TRBV14
length: 14
size: .
D: TRBD1
J: TRBJ2-2